This is a list of T cell receptor beta chains from one sample in a study of blood T cell repertoires in COVID-19. Measured with immunoSEQ multiplex PCR; TCRdb has only the in-frame clones, and not every one. The sample has under 8,500 clones, roughly nine tenths seen once. Sequenced input: peripheral blood. The receptors stem from a man between 65 and 85 years old with active COVID-19. CDR3s include the opening cysteine and the closing phenylalanine or tryptophan. Fields, in order: CDR3 protein, CDR3 DNA, D gene, V gene, clone size, J gene. The D gene is left open where the match is weak. Clone size is not always given. Where it is, it says once, few, many or a class for expanded clones.

CDR3 protein: CAISESGPGQMNTEAFF
CDR3 DNA: TGTGCCATCAGTGAGTCTGGTCCCGGACAAATGAACACTGAAGCTTTCTTT
D gene: .
V gene: TRBV10-3
clone size: .
J gene: TRBJ1-1

CDR3 protein: CASSGSTGGVRETQYF
CDR3 DNA: TGTGCCAGCAGTGGTTCGACAGGGGGTGTAAGGGAGACCCAGTACTTC
D gene: TRBD1
V gene: TRBV2
clone size: .
J gene: TRBJ2-5

CDR3 protein: CASRPTGAGETQYF
CDR3 DNA: TGTGCCAGTAGACCTACAGGGGCGGGGGAGACCCAGTACTTC
D gene: .
V gene: TRBV19
clone size: .
J gene: TRBJ2-5

CDR3 protein: CAISGLAGGANTGELFF
CDR3 DNA: TGTGCCATCAGCGGACTAGCGGGGGGCGCGAACACCGGGGAGCTGTTTTTT
D gene: TRBD2
V gene: TRBV10-3
clone size: .
J gene: TRBJ2-2

CDR3 protein: CASSPGVYNSPLHF
CDR3 DNA: TGTGCCAGCAGCCCTGGAGTCTATAATTCACCCCTCCACTTT
D gene: .
V gene: TRBV5-5
clone size: .
J gene: TRBJ1-6

CDR3 protein: CASRPGSNEKLFF
CDR3 DNA: TGTGCCAGTCGGCCGGGTTCAAATGAAAAACTGTTTTTT
D gene: .
V gene: TRBV19
clone size: .
J gene: TRBJ1-4

CDR3 protein: CAWSVGAGYEQYF
CDR3 DNA: TGTGCCTGGAGCGTGGGGGCTGGGTACGAGCAGTACTTC
D gene: .
V gene: TRBV30
clone size: .
J gene: TRBJ2-7

CDR3 protein: CASSESRTGGSYEQYF
CDR3 DNA: TGTGCCAGCAGTGAATCACGGACAGGGGGCTCCTACGAGCAGTACTTC
D gene: TRBD1
V gene: TRBV2
clone size: .
J gene: TRBJ2-7

CDR3 protein: CASSPTPGTGFTDTQYF
CDR3 DNA: TGTGCCAGCAGCCCTACCCCGGGGACTGGCTTCACAGATACGCAGTATTTT
D gene: .
V gene: TRBV6-2/TRBV6-3
clone size: .
J gene: TRBJ2-3

CDR3 protein: CASSPRTGARVGYEQYF
CDR3 DNA: TGTGCCAGTAGCCCCAGGACAGGGGCTAGGGTGGGCTACGAGCAGTACTTC
D gene: TRBD1
V gene: TRBV19
clone size: .
J gene: TRBJ2-7

CDR3 protein: CASSYQGQGGTEAFF
CDR3 DNA: TGTGCCAGCAGTTACCAGGGACAGGGCGGCACTGAAGCTTTCTTT
D gene: TRBD1
V gene: TRBV6-5
clone size: .
J gene: TRBJ1-1

CDR3 protein: CASSLQGRVEYSPLHF
CDR3 DNA: TGTGCCAGCAGTCTACAGGGGAGAGTCGAGTATTCACCCCTCCACTTT
D gene: TRBD1
V gene: TRBV4-2
clone size: once
J gene: TRBJ1-6

CDR3 protein: CASSLDRGPETQYF
CDR3 DNA: TGTGCCAGCAGCTTAGACAGGGGGCCTGAGACCCAGTACTTC
D gene: TRBD1
V gene: TRBV7-8
clone size: .
J gene: TRBJ2-5